This TCR beta chain is drawn from a study of TIL therapy for anti-PD-1-resistant metastatic lung cancer. Overall study context: Median patient age was around 50, ranging about 35-80 years.

The libraries were made with immunoSEQ v3. Each library reached about 2 million read pairs, or 5-6 million at deep level. Sequenced by immunoSEQ multiplex PCR; TCRdb stores in-frame clones only, minus some. The sample has under 35,000 clones, around three quarters seen once; the top ten hold 2.5% to 3%. Per germline, CDR1 SGHTA and CDR2 FQGNSA. There are 12 residues in the CDR3. Turning to this clone: Compared with germline, one end of the junction differs, possibly owing to a read error.

As for time point: pre-treatment sample, taken before nivolumab and TIL therapy. The receptor comes from a woman between 30 and 80 years old with non-small cell lung cancer. The material sequenced was blood, taken at baseline. The chain uses TRBV7-2 and TRBJ2-2; no clear D. CDR3 region: CASSLAFGDLFF. The CDR3 coding sequence is TGTGCCAGCAGCTTAGCGTTTGGGGATCTGTTTTTT.